This T cell receptor beta chain was identified during a study of cytomegalovirus exposure and HLA in healthy donors. A multiplex PCR was run with 60 Vbeta primers and 13 Jbeta primers. The assay was immunoSEQ multiplex PCR, and TCRdb's table has in-frame clones only and misses some. This sample yields under 250,000 clones, of which approximately 80% are seen a single time; 8% belongs to the top ten. CDR3 length equals 12 residues. Germline V gene lookup returns CDR1 LNHDA and CDR2 SQIVND (reference sequence). With 6 bases clipped from V and 2 bases from J, the junction kept 1 base outside the gene matches.

The source of this sequence is a woman aged 55-69 years in good health and CMV-seropositive. The sequenced sample was PBMCs. The chain links TRBV19 to TRBJ2-7; 7 nucleotides line up with TRBD1. The CDR3 sequence: CASSGQAYEQYF. Written as DNA, the CDR3 is TGTGCCAGTAGCGGACAGGCCTACGAGCAGTACTTC.